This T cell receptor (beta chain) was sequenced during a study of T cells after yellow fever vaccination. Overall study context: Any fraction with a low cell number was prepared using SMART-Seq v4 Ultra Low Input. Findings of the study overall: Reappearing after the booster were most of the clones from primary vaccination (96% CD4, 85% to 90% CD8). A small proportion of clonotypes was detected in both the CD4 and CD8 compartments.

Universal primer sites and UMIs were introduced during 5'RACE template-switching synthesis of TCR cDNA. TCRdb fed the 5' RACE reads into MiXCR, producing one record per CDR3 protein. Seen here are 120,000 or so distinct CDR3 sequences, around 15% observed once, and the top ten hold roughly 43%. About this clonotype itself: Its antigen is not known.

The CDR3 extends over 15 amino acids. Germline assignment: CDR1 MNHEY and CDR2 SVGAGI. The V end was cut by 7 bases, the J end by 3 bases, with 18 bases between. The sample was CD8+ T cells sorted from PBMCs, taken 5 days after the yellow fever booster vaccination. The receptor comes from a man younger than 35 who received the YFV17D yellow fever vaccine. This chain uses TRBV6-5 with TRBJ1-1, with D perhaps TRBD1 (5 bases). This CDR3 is CASKGTRWADTEAFF. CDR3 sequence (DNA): TGTGCCAGCAAGGGGACCCGGTGGGCCGACACTGAAGCTTTCTTT.